The clone carrying this TCR beta chain was found a few times. Its antigen is unidentified. The sample belongs to a study of cytomegalovirus exposure and HLA in healthy donors. The PCR used 60 Vbeta and 13 Jbeta primers. Sequenced by immunoSEQ multiplex PCR; TCRdb stores in-frame clones only, minus some. Of over 200,000 clones in the sample, approximately 90% are singletons; the top ten hold about 1%. General study points: In a later analysis, TCR beta V- and J-gene trimming was associated with a missense DCLRE1C variant. It was about 180 TCR beta chains that were listed as cytomegalovirus-associated. One cluster of highly shared sequence variants probably arose as a sequencing artifact.

The CDR3 extends over 13 amino acids. Trimming took off 4 bases at V and 8 bases at J, with 14 bases between the two ends. Germline V gene data show CDR1 as SGHAT and CDR2 as FQNNGV. The specimen was PBMCs. The rearrangement links TRBV11-2 to TRBJ1-2; D gene unclear. This TCR was sampled from a woman aged 18-35 years in good health and CMV-seronegative. In nucleotides, the CDR3 is TGTGCCAGCAGCTCAAACCAGGATCGGGGCTACACCTTC. Translating gives CASSSNQDRGYTF.